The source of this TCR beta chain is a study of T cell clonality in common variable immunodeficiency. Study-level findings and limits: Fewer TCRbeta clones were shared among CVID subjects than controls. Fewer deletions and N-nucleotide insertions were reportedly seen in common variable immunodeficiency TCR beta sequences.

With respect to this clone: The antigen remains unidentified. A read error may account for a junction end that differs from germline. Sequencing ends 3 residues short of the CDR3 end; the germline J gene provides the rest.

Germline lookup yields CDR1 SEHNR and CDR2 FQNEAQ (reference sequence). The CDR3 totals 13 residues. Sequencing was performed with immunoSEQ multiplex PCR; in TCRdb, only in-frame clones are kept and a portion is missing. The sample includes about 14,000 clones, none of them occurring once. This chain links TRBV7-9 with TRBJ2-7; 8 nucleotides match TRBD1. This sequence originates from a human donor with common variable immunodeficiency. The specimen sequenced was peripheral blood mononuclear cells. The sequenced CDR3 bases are TGTTCCAGCAGCGTGACAGGGGACAGCGAG. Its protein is CSSSVTGDSE. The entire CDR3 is CSSSVTGDSEQYF.